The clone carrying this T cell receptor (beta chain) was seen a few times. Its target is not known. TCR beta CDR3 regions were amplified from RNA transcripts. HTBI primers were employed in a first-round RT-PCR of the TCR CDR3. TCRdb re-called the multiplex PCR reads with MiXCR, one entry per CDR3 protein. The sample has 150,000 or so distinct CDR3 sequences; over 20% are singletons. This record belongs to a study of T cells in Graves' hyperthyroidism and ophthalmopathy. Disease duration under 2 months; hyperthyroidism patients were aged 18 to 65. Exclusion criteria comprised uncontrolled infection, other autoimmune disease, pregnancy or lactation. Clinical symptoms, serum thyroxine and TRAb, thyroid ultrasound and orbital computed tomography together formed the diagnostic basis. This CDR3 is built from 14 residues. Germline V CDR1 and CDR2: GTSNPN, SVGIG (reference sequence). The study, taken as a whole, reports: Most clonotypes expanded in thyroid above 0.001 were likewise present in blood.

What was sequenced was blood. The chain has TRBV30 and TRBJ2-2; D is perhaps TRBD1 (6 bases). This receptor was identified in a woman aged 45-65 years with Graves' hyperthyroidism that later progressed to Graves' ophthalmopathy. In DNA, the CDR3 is TGTGCGGACCTCCAGGGGTTCGACACCGGGGAGCTGTTTTTT. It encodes CADLQGFDTGELFF.